Listed below are T cell receptor beta chains from one sample, sequenced in a study of blood T cell repertoires in COVID-19. Only in-frame clones appear in the TCRdb table, and some are missing; sequencing was by immunoSEQ multiplex PCR. The sample yields 160,000 or so clones, about nine tenths seen once. The sample comprised peripheral blood. These receptors were collected from a woman in her fifties or sixties who had recovered from COVID-19. Each CDR3 is given with its conserved first and last residue. Each record gives: V gene, J gene, CDR3 protein.

TRBV19	TRBJ2-3	CASSSGVYGPDTQYF
TRBV10-3	TRBJ1-2	CAITREGYGYTF
TRBV28	TRBJ1-2	CASSFGQTNYGYTF
TRBV4-2	TRBJ2-5	CASSQGTSGGGETQYF
TRBV29-1	TRBJ2-1	CSVSNRGNEQFF
TRBV4-1	TRBJ2-2	CASSQFGGELFF
TRBV5-1	TRBJ2-6	CASSRTRSGANVLTF
TRBV5-5	TRBJ2-1	CASSLSLRDYNEQFF
TRBV5-5	TRBJ1-1	CASSFTGLGTEAFF
TRBV28	TRBJ2-7	CAAIQGYEQYF
TRBV10-3	TRBJ2-3	CAISERSAPSTDTQYF
TRBV2	TRBJ1-2	CASRDSNYGYTF